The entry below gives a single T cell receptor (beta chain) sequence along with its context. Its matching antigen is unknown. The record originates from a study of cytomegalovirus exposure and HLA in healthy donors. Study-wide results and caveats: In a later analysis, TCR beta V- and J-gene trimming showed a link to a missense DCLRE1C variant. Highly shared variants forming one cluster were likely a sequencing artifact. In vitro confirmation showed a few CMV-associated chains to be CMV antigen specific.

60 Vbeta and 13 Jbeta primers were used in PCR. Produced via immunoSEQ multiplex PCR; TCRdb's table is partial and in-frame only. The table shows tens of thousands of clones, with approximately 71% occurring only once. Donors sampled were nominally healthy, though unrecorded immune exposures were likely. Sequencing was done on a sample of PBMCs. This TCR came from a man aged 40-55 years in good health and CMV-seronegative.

DNA of the CDR3: TGCGCCAGCAGGACCGGACAGGGTTCCCCCCGGCTTTTCGGGCAGTACTTC. This translates into CASRTGQGSPRLFGQYF. The chain employs TRBV5-1 and TRBJ2-7; 8 bases fit TRBD1. Germline CDR1 and CDR2: SGHRS and YFSETQ. After removal of 5 bases from V and 9 bases from J, the junction contained 22 bases not matched to a gene. CDR3 size: 17 residues.